Below are 15 T cell receptor beta chains sequenced from a single sample in a study of OX40 agonist ivuxolimab in advanced cancers. Sequenced by immunoSEQ multiplex PCR; TCRdb stores in-frame clones only, minus some. The sample consists of roughly 35,000 clones, approximately 79% of them appearing once. Sample: CD4+ or CD8+ T cells sorted from blood, taken in a trial of the OX40 agonist ivuxolimab. These receptors came from an adult with an advanced solid tumor such as melanoma, head and neck, liver or kidney cancer.

Details on this clone: Germline is not matched at one junction end, which may reflect a read error. J is TRBJ1-5 and V is TRBV15; 8 bases line up with TRBD1. Germline V gene sequence: CDR1 LNHNV, CDR2 YYDKDF (reference sequence). The CDR3 loop spans 14 amino acids. Here the CDR3 reads CATSSNLQGGPWDF. The DNA for the CDR3 is TGTGCCACCAGCAGCAATTTACAGGGGGGCCCTTGGGATTTT. The full variable domain, completed using reference TRBV15 and TRBJ1-5, is DAMVIQNPRYQVTQFGKPVTLSCSQTLNHNVMYWYQQKSSQAPKLLFHYYDKDFNNEADTPDNFQSRRPNTSFCFLDIRSPGLGDTAMYLCATSSNLQGGPWDFGDGTRLSIL.

This sequence joins TRBV6-1 and TRBJ1-2, with 10 bases aligning to TRBD1. The germline V gene encodes CDR1 MNHNS and CDR2 SASEGT. The CDR3 is 15 residues long. V shed 4 bases, J shed 3 bases, and the junction held 5 bases outside the gene matches. This CDR3 reads CASSGIGQGDYGYTF. The CDR3 bases are TGTGCCAGCAGTGGGATAGGACAGGGGGACTATGGCTACACCTTC.

CDR3 sequence: CASSPQWGRPVYGYTF. In nucleotides, the CDR3 is TGTGCCAGCAGCCCGCAATGGGGCAGACCGGTTTACGGCTACACCTTC. This rearrangement joins TRBV7-6 to TRBJ1-2, with D tentatively TRBD1 (5 bases). The CDR3 covers 16 residues. Germline V CDR1 and CDR2: SGHVS, FNYEAQ. Trimming left V 5 bases short and J 8 bases short, with 24 bases between. Filled out from reference TRBV7-6 and TRBJ1-2, the complete variable domain reads GAGVSQSPRYKVTKRGQDVALRCDPISGHVSLYWYRQALGQGPEFLTYFNYEAQQDKSGLPNDRFSAERPEGSISTLTIQRTEQRDSAMYRCASSPQWGRPVYGYTFGSGTRLTVV.

A word on this clone: A junction end diverges from the germline sequence, so it may reflect a read error. The V call is TRBV9, the J call TRBJ2-3, with D hard to call. This CDR3 has 12 residues. Germline assignment: CDR1 SGDLS and CDR2 YYNGEE. In DNA form, the CDR3 reads TGTGCCAGCAGCGCCTCCGGTCCCCGGCATCATTTT. It translates to CASSASGPRHHF.

This clone was detected a few times. V is TRBV18 and J is TRBJ1-1; D remains ambiguous. V lost 4 bases, J lost 4 bases, and 7 bases lay in between. The CDR3 length is 12 residues. Germline loops: CDR1 KGHSH, CDR2 LQKENI. The chain's CDR3 is CASSLGFTEAFF. The CDR3 DNA reads as TGTGCCAGCTCACTGGGGTTCACTGAAGCTTTCTTT.

The chain links TRBV4-3 to TRBJ2-1, with D possibly TRBD2 on 6 matching bases. In germline, CDR1 is LGHNA, CDR2 YSLEER. V gave up 5 bases and J gave up 4 bases, with 15 bases separating them. The length of the CDR3 is 15 residues. CDR3 residues: CASSAVGGSYNEQFF. Written as DNA, the CDR3 is TGCGCCAGCAGCGCCGTCGGGGGTTCTTACAATGAGCAGTTCTTC.

This chain joins TRBV7-2 and TRBJ1-2; weak D call: TRBD1 (5 bases). V was pared by 1 base and J by 8 bases, with 11 bases between. The CDR3 contains 13 residues. The germline V gene has CDR1 SGHTA and CDR2 FQGNSA. DNA of the CDR3: TGTGCCAGCAGCTTAGGGGGGTCGGTGGGCTACACCTTC. This codes for CASSLGGSVGYTF.

The gene calls are TRBV11-3 and TRBJ2-5; tentatively, D is TRBD2 (7 bases). Trimming cost V 5 bases and J 0 bases, with 13 bases left between them. Per the germline V gene, CDR1 is SGHNT and CDR2 is YENEEA. The CDR3 extends over 15 amino acids. Here the CDR3 reads CASSPGGLDQETQYF. The CDR3, as DNA: TGTGCCAGCAGCCCCGGGGGGCTAGACCAAGAGACCCAGTACTTC.

The rearrangement links TRBV7-9 to TRBJ1-6; 10 bases agree with TRBD1. Germline V CDR1 and CDR2: SEHNR, FQNEAQ (reference sequence). The junction had 9 bases not matched to a gene; V was cut back by 6 bases and J by 7 bases. This CDR3 has 16 residues. CDR3 sequence (DNA): TGTGCCAGCAGACCCGGGACAGGGGATCAAAATTCACCCCTCCACTTT. Protein: CASRPGTGDQNSPLHF. The full variable domain, rest sourced from reference TRBV7-9 and TRBJ1-6, is DTGVSQNPRHKITKRGQNVTFRCDPISEHNRLYWYRQTLGQGPEFLTYFQNEAQLEKSRLLSDRFSAERPKGSFSTLEIQRTEQGDSAMYLCASRPGTGDQNSPLHFGNGTRLTVT.

The chain has TRBV7-8 and TRBJ2-2; 7 bases agree with TRBD1. The CDR3 sequence is 15 residues long. V was pared by 5 bases and J by 2 bases, with 5 bases of the junction left unmatched. The germline gives CDR1 SGHVS, CDR2 FQNEAQ. The CDR3 sequence: CASSQQGLNTGELFF. The DNA for the CDR3 is TGTGCCAGCAGCCAACAGGGGCTTAACACCGGGGAGCTGTTTTTT.

V is TRBV19 and J is TRBJ2-2; 9 nucleotides line up with TRBD2. The J segment lost 6 bases and the V segment lost 4 bases, leaving 12 bases of the junction unmatched. Germline CDR1 LNHDA, CDR2 SQIVND (reference sequence). This CDR3 has 17 residues. This CDR3 is CASSKEVAGGPSGELFF. The CDR3 bases are TGTGCCAGTAGTAAGGAGGTGGCGGGGGGGCCATCCGGGGAGCTGTTTTTT.

The genes are TRBV9 and TRBJ1-3, with a possible D match to TRBD1 (5 bases). Trimming removed 0 bases at V and 9 bases at J, with 16 bases between. The CDR3 is 15 residues long. The germline CDR1 and CDR2 sequences are SGDLS and YYNGEE. This CDR3 is CASSVGRDLVGTIYF. CDR3 DNA sequence: TGTGCCAGCAGCGTAGGCAGGGATCTGGTCGGCACCATATATTTT.

This clone has a handful of counts. This CDR3 is also generated by other DNA sequences in the sample. The rearrangement links TRBV18 to TRBJ1-2; possible D gene TRBD1, 5 bases. Germline V gene data show CDR1 as KGHSH and CDR2 as LQKENI. The CDR3 loop spans 14 amino acids. V lost 3 bases and J 4 bases, leaving 12 bases between the germline ends. The chain's CDR3 is CASSPGQGSYGYTF. The CDR3 DNA reads TGTGCCAGCTCACCGGGGCAGGGCTCCTATGGCTACACCTTC.

J is TRBJ2-3 and V is TRBV10-3; 8 bases map to TRBD2. The CDR3 runs to 15 residues. Losses at the gene ends were 5 bases for V and 2 bases for J; bases not matched to a gene: 6. Germline CDR1 ENHRY, CDR2 SYGVKD. The CDR3 DNA follows: TGTGCCATCAGTAAACTAGCGGCTCTCACAGATACGCAGTATTTT. It codes for CAISKLAALTDTQYF.

The J gene is TRBJ1-3, the V gene TRBV6-1; no clear D. There are 16 residues in the CDR3. Germline values: CDR1 MNHNS, CDR2 SASEGT. The V gene lost 1 base and the J gene lost 0 bases, with 10 bases spanning the gap. In nucleotides, the CDR3 is TGTGCCAGCAGTGAAGGACTGTTACTCTCTGGAAACACCATATATTTT. Amino acid sequence: CASSEGLLLSGNTIYF.